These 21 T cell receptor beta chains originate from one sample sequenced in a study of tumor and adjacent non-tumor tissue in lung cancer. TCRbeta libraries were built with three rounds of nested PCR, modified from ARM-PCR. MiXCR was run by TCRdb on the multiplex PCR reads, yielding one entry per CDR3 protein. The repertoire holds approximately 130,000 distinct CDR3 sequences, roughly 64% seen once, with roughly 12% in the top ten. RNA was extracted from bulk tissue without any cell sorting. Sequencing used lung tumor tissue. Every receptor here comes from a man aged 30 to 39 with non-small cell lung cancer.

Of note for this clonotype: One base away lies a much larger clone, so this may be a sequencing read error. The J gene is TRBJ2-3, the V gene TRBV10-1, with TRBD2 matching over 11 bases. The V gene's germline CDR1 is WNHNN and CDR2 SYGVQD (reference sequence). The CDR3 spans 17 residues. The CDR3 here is CVSSELLAGGGTDTQYF. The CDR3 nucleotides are TGCGTCAGCAGTGAGTTGCTAGCGGGAGGCGGCACAGATACGCAGTATTTT.

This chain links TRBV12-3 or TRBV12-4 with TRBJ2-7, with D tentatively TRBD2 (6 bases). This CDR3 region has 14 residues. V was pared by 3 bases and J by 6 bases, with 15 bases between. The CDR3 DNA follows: TGTGCCAGCAGTTTGTGGCGGGATGCCCCCGAGCAGTACTTC. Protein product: CASSLWRDAPEQYF.

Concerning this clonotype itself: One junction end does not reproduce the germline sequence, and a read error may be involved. CDR3 amino acids: CSATAGGWGNEQLF. The CDR3 DNA follows: TGCAGTGCTACAGCGGGGGGTTGGGGGAATGAGCAGCTCTTC. The V and J genes are TRBV20-1 and TRBJ2-1; 9 bases map to TRBD2. The germline V gene has CDR1 DFQATT and CDR2 SNEGSKA (reference sequence). The CDR3 runs to 14 residues.

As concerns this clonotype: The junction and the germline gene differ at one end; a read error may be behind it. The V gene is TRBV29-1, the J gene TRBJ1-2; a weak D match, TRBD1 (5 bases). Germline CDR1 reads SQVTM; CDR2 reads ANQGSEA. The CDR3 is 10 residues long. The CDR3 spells CSVKTGGYIF. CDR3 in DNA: TGCAGCGTTAAAACAGGTGGCTACATCTTC.

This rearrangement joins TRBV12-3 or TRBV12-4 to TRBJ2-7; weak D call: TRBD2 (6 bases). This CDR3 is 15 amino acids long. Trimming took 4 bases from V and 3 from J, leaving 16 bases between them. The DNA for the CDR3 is TGTGCCAGCAGTTCGGGAGAGACGCCCATCTACGAGCAGTACTTC. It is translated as CASSSGETPIYEQYF.

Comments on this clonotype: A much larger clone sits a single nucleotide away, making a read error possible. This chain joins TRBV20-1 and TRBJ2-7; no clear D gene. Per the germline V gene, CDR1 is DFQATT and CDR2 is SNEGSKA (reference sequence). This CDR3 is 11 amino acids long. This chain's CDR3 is CNARAAFEQYF. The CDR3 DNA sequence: TGCAATGCTAGAGCAGCATTCGAGCAGTACTTC.

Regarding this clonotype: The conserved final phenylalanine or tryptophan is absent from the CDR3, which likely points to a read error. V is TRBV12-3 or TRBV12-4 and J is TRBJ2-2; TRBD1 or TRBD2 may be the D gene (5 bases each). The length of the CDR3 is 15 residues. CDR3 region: CASSFRGAYTRELFL. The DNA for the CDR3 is TGTGCCAGCAGTTTCCGGGGCGCTTACACCCGGGAGCTGTTTCTT.

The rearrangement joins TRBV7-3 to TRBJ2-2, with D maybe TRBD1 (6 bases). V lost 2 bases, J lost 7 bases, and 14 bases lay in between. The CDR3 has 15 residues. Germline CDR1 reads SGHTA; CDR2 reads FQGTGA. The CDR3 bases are TGTGCCAGCAGCTTAGGGGGCGACCGGGTCGGGGAGCTGTTTTTT. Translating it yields CASSLGGDRVGELFF.

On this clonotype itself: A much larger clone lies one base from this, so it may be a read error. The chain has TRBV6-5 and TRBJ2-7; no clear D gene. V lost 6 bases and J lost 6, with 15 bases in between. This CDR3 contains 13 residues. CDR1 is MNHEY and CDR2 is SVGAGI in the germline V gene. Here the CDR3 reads CASRDDRLGEQYF. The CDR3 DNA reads TGTGCCAGCAGGGACGACCGGTTGGGCGAGCAGTACTTC.

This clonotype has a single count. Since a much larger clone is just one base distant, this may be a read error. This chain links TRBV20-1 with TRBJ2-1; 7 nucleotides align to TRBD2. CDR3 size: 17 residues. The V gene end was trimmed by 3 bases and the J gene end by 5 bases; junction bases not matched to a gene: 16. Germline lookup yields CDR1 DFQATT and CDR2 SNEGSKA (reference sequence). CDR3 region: CSASPLSLGGPHNEQFF. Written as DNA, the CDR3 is TGCAGTGCTAGTCCCCTTAGCTTGGGAGGGCCTCACAATGAGCAGTTCTTC.

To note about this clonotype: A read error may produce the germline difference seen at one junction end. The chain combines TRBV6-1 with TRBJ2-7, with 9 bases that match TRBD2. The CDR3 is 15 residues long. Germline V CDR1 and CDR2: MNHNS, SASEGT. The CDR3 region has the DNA TGTGCCGGCAGTGAAGCCCTCGCGGGAGGGTACGAGCAATACTTC. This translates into CAGSEALAGGYEQYF.

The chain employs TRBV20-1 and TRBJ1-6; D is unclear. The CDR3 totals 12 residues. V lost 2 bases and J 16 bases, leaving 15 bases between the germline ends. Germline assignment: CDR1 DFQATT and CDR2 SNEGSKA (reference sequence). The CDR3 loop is CSARIVERALHF. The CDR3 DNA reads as TGCAGTGCTAGAATTGTGGAGAGGGCACTCCACTTT.

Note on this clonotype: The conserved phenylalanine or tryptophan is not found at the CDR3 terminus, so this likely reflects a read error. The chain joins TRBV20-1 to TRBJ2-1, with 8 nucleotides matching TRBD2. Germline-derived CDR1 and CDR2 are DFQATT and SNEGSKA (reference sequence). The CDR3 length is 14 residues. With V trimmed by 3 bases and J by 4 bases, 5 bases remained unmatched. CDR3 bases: TGCAGTGCTAGCTCCGCGGGGGGATACAATGAGCAGTTCCTC. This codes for CSASSAGGYNEQFL.

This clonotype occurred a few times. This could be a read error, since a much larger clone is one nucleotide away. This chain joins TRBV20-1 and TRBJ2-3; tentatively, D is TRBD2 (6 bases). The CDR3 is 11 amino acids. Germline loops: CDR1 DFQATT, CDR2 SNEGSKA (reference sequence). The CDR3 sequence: CSARGEDMQYF. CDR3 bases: TGCAGTGCCAGAGGGGAGGATATGCAGTATTTT.

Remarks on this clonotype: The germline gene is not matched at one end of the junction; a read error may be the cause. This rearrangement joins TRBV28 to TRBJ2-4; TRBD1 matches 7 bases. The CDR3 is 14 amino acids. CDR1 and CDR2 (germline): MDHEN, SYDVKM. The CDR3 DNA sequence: TGTGTCAGCAGACCGGGACAGCTGACAAACATTCAGTACTTC. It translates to CVSRPGQLTNIQYF. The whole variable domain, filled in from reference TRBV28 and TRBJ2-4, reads DVKVTQSSRYLVKRTGEKVFLECVQDMDHENMFWYRQDPGLGLRLIYFSYDVKMKEKGDIPEGYSVSREKKERFSLILESASTNQTSMYLCVSRPGQLTNIQYFGAGTRLSVL.

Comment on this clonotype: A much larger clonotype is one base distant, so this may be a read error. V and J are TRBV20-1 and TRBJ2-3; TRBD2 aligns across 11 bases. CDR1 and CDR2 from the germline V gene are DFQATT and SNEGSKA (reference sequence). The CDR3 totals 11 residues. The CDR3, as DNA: TGCACTGCTAGCGGGAGGGATACGCAGTATTTT. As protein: CTASGRDTQYF.

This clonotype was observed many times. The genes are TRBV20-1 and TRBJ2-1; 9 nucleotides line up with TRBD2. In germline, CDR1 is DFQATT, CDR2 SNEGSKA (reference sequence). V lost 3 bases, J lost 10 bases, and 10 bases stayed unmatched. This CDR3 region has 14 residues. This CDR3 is CSASSAGGPGEQFF. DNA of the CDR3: TGCAGTGCTAGCAGCGCGGGAGGGCCGGGGGAGCAGTTCTTC.

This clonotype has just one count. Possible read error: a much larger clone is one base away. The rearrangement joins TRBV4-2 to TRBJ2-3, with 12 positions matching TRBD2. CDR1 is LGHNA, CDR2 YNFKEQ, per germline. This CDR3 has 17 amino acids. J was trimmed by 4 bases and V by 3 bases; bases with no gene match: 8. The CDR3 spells CASSHALSSGGADTQYF. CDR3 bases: TGTGCCAGCAGCCATGCCCTATCTAGCGGGGGGGCAGATACGCAGTATTTT.

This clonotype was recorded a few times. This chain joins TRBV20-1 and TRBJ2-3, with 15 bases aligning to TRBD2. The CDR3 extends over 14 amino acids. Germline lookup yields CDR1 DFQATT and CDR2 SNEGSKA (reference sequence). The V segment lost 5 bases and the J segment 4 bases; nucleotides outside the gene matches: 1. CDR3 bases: TGCAGTGCTGGACTAGCGGGAGGGCCAGATACGCAGTATTTT. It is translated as CSAGLAGGPDTQYF.

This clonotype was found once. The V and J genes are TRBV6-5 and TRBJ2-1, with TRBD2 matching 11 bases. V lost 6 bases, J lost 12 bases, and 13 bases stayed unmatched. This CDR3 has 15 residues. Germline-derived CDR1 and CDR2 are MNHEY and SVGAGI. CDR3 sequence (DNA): TGTGCCAGCAGGGAGCGACTAGCGGGAAGGTATGTGCAGTTCTTC. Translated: CASRERLAGRYVQFF.

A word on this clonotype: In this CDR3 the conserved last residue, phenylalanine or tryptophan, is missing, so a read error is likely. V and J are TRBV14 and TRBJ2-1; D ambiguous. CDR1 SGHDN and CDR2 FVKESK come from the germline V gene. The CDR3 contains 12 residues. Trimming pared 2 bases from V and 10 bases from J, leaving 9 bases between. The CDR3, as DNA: TGTGCCAGCAGCCAACTGTCAGGCGAGCAGTTCTAC. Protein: CASSQLSGEQFY.